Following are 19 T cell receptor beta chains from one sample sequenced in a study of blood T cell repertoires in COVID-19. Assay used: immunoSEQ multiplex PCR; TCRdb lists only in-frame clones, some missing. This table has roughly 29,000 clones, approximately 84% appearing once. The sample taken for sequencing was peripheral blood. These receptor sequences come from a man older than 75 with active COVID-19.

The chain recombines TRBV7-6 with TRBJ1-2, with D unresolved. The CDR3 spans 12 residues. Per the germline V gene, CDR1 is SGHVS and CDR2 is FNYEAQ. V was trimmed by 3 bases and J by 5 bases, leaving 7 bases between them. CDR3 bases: TGTGCCAGCAGCTTGGGCGGGTATGGCTACACCTTC. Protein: CASSLGGYGYTF. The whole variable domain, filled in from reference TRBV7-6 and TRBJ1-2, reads GAGVSQSPRYKVTKRGQDVALRCDPISGHVSLYWYRQALGQGPEFLTYFNYEAQQDKSGLPNDRFSAERPEGSISTLTIQRTEQRDSAMYRCASSLGGYGYTFGSGTRLTVV.

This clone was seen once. DNA for the CDR3: TGCGCCAGCAGCGACAGTACAGGGTTCACTGAAGCTTTCTTT. It is translated as CASSDSTGFTEAFF. The chain is built from TRBV5-1 and TRBJ1-1, with D possibly being TRBD1 (6 bases). Between the trimmed V and J ends, which lost 4 bases and 4 bases, there was a span of 14 bases. The CDR3 totals 14 residues. Germline V lookup: CDR1 SGHRS, CDR2 YFSETQ.

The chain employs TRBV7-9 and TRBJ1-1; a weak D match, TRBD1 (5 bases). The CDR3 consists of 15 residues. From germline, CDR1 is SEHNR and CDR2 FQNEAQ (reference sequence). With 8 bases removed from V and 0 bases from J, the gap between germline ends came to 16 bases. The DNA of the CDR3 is TGTGCCAGCCGCGGGACGGGGATCTTGAACACTGAAGCTTTCTTT. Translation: CASRGTGILNTEAFF.

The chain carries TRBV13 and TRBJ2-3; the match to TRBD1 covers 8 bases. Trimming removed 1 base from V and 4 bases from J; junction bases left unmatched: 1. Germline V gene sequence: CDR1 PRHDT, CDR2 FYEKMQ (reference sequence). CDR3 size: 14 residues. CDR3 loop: CASSLAGGSDTQYF. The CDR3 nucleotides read TGTGCCAGCAGCTTAGCAGGGGGCTCAGATACGCAGTATTTT.

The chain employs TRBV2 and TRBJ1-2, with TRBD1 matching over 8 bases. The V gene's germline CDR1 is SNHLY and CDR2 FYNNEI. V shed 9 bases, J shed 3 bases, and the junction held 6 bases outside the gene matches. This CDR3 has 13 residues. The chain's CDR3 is CASGSGQDYGYTF. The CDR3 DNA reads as TGTGCCAGTGGATCGGGACAGGACTATGGCTACACCTTC.

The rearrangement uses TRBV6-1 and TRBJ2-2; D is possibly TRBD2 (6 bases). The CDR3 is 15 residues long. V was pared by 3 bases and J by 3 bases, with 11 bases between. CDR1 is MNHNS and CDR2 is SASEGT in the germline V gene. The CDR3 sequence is CASSDGGADTGELFF. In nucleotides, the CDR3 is TGTGCCAGCAGTGATGGAGGGGCGGACACCGGGGAGCTGTTTTTT.

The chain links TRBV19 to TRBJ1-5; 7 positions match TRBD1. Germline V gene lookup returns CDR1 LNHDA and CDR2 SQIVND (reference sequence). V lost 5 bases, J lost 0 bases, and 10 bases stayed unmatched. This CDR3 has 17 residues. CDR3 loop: CASSAPHGTASNQPQHF. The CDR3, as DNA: TGTGCCAGTAGTGCTCCTCACGGGACAGCTAGCAATCAGCCCCAGCATTTT.

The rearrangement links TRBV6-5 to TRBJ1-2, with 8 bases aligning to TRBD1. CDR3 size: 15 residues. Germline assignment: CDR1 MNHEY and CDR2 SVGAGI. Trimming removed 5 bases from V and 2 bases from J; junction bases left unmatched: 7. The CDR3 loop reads CASSKTGDENYGYTF. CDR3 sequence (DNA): TGTGCCAGCAGTAAGACAGGGGACGAGAACTATGGCTACACCTTC.

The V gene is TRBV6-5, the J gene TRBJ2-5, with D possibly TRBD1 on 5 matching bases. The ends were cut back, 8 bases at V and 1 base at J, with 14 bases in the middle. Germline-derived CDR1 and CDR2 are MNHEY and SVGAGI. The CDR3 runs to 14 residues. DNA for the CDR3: TGTGCCAGCCGTAGTGGGGCAGGCCAAGAGACCCAGTACTTC. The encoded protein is CASRSGAGQETQYF.

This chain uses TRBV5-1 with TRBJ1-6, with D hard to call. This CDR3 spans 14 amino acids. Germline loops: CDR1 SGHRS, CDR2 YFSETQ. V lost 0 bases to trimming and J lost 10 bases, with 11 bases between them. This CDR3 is CASSLAVRYSPLHF. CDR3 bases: TGCGCCAGCAGCTTGGCTGTACGGTACTCACCCCTCCACTTT.

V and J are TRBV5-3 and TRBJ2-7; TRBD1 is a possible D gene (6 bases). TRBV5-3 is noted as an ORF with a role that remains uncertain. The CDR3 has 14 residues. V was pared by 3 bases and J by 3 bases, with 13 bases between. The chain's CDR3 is CARSSPGEDYEQYF. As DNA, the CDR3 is TGTGCCAGAAGCTCCCCAGGGGAAGACTACGAGCAGTACTTC.

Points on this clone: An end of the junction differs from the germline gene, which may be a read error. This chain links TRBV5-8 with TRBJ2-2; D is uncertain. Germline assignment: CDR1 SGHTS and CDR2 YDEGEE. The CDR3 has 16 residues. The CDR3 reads CASSLVPSTVVGELFF. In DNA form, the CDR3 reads TGTGCCAGCAGTTTGGTACCCTCTACAGTGGTCGGGGAGCTGTTTTTT.

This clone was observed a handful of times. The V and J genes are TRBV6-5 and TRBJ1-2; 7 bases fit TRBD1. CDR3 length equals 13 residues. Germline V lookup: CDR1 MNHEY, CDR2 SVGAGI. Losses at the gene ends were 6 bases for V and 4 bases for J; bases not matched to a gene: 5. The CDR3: CASRLGQTYGYTF. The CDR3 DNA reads TGTGCCAGCAGGCTGGGACAGACCTATGGCTACACCTTC.

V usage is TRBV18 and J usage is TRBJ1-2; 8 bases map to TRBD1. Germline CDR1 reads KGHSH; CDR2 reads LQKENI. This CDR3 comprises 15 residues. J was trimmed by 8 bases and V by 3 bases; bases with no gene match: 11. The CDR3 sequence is CASSPAMDRVGGYTF. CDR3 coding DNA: TGTGCCAGCTCACCCGCCATGGACAGGGTGGGGGGCTACACCTTC.

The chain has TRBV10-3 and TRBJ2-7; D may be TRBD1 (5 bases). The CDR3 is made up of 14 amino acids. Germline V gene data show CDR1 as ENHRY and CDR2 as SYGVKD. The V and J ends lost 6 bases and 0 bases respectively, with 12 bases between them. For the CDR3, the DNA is TGTGCCATCAGCCAGGGCCCGAGCTCCTACGAGCAGTACTTC. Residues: CAISQGPSSYEQYF.

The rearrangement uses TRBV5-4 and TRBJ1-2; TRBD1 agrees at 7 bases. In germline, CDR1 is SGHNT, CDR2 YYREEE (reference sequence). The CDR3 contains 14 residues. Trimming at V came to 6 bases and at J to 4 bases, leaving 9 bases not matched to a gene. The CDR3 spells CASNPNRGSYGYTF. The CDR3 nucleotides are TGTGCCAGCAACCCTAACAGGGGTTCCTATGGCTACACCTTC.

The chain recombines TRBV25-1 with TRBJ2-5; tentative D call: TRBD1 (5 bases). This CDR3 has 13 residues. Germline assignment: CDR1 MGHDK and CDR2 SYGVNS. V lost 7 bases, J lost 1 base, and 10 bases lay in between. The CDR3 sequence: CASKRGSQETQYF. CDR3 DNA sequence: TGTGCCAGCAAAAGGGGTTCCCAAGAGACCCAGTACTTC. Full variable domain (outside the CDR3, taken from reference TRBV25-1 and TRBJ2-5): EADIYQTPRYLVIGTGKKITLECSQTMGHDKMYWYQQDPGMELHLIHYSYGVNSTEKGDLSSESTVSRIRTEHFPLTLESARPSHTSQYLCASKRGSQETQYFGPGTRLLVL.

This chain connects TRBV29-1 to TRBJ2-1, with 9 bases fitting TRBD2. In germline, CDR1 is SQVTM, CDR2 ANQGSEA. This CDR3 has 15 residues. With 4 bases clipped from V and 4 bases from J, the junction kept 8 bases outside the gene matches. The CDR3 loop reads CSVALAGDIYNEQFF. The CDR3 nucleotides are TGCAGCGTTGCGTTAGCGGGGGATATATACAATGAGCAGTTCTTC.

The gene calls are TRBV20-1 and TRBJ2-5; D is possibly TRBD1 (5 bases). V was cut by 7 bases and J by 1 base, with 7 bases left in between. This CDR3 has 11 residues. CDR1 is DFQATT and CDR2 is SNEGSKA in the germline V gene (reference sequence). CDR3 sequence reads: CSGRVQETQYF. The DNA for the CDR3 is TGCAGTGGCAGGGTCCAAGAGACCCAGTACTTC.